This entry lists 20 T cell receptor beta chains sequenced from one sample in a study of control samples from healthy donors and cancer patients. The repertoire was sequenced with immunoSEQ multiplex PCR; TCRdb's copy has only in-frame clones and lacks some. Altogether 150,000 to 200,000 clones are present, 90% to 95% being singletons, with the ten largest covering 8.5%. The sample taken for sequencing was blood. Every receptor here comes from a woman aged 40 to 50 in good health.

The chain joins TRBV11-2 to TRBJ2-3; 11 bases are a match to TRBD2. This CDR3 contains 15 residues. V lost 4 bases, J lost 4 bases, and 4 bases stayed unmatched. The V gene's germline CDR1 is SGHAT and CDR2 FQNNGV. CDR3 in amino acids: CASSSLAGGADTQYF. Here the CDR3 DNA reads TGTGCCAGCAGCTCGTTAGCGGGAGGGGCAGATACGCAGTATTTT. Using reference TRBV11-2 and TRBJ2-3 for the parts outside the CDR3, the full variable domain is EAGVAQSPRYKIIEKRQSVAFWCNPISGHATLYWYQQILGQGPKLLIQFQNNGVVDDSQLPKDRFSAERLKGVDSTLKIQPAKLEDSAVYLCASSSLAGGADTQYFGPGTRLTVL.

The rearrangement joins TRBV28 to TRBJ2-7; maybe TRBD1 (6 bases). The V gene's germline CDR1 is MDHEN and CDR2 SYDVKM. The CDR3 runs to 13 residues. V shed 9 bases and J shed 6 bases, with 18 bases lying between them. The CDR3 is CASTTYRVSEQYF. The CDR3 DNA follows: TGTGCCAGTACGACATACAGGGTATCCGAGCAGTACTTC. Filled out from reference TRBV28 and TRBJ2-7, the complete variable domain reads DVKVTQSSRYLVKRTGEKVFLECVQDMDHENMFWYRQDPGLGLRLIYFSYDVKMKEKGDIPEGYSVSREKKERFSLILESASTNQTSMYLCASTTYRVSEQYFGPGTRLTVT.

This clone occurred once. The DNA for the CDR3 is TGTGCCAGCAGTGTTGAGAACACTGAAGCTTTCTTT. Translated, it gives CASSVENTEAFF. J is TRBJ1-1 and V is TRBV2; D not resolved. Germline CDR1 SNHLY, CDR2 FYNNEI. The CDR3 is made up of 12 amino acids. Trimming cost V 4 bases and J 1 base, with 4 bases left between them. Full variable domain (missing parts from reference TRBV2 and TRBJ1-1): EPEVTQTPSHQVTQMGQEVILRCVPISNHLYFYWYRQILGQKVEFLVSFYNNEISEKSEIFDDQFSVERPDGSNFTLKIRSTKLEDSAMYFCASSVENTEAFFGQGTRLTVV.

The chain is built from TRBV27 and TRBJ1-1, with D perhaps matching TRBD1 (5 bases). Trimming left V 8 bases short and J 3 bases short, with 13 bases between. This CDR3 has 13 residues. The germline gives CDR1 MNHEY, CDR2 SMNVEV (reference sequence). CDR3: CASRGGVHTEAFF. CDR3 coding DNA: TGTGCCAGCCGGGGGGGGGTTCACACTGAAGCTTTCTTT.

This clone was detected once. The rearrangement joins TRBV7-9 to TRBJ1-6; D is unresolved. Germline assignment: CDR1 SEHNR and CDR2 FQNEAQ (reference sequence). The ends were cut back, 0 bases at V and 8 bases at J, with 8 bases in the middle. The CDR3 is 14 residues long. Here the CDR3 reads CASSLAFEDSPLHF. The DNA of the CDR3 is TGTGCCAGCAGCTTAGCGTTTGAAGATTCACCCCTCCACTTT. The whole variable domain, remainder taken from reference TRBV7-9 and TRBJ1-6, is DTGVSQNPRHKITKRGQNVTFRCDPISEHNRLYWYRQTLGQGPEFLTYFQNEAQLEKSRLLSDRFSAERPKGSFSTLEIQRTEQGDSAMYLCASSLAFEDSPLHFGNGTRLTVT.

The chain links TRBV2 to TRBJ2-5; D unclear. The V and J ends lost 7 bases and 1 base respectively, with 10 bases between them. The germline CDR1 and CDR2 sequences are SNHLY and FYNNEI. This CDR3 region has 13 residues. In DNA form, the CDR3 reads TGTGCCAGCACGGGCCAGAGCCAAGAGACCCAGTACTTC. Translation: CASTGQSQETQYF.

The rearrangement uses TRBV11-2 and TRBJ1-2; possible D gene TRBD1, 6 bases. The germline V and J ends were trimmed by 4 bases and 4 bases, with 13 bases remaining between them. Germline lookup yields CDR1 SGHAT and CDR2 FQNNGV. The CDR3 has 14 amino acids. The CDR3 nucleotides are TGTGCCAGCAGCTCTGACAGGTCTTTCTATGGCTACACCTTC. This gives the protein CASSSDRSFYGYTF.

The CDR3 DNA reads as TGTGCCGGCGGACAGGGAATATCACCCCTCCACTTT. Encoded protein: CAGGQGISPLHF. The rearrangement joins TRBV28 to TRBJ1-6; TRBD1 matches 8 bases. The germline V gene has CDR1 MDHEN and CDR2 SYDVKM. The CDR3 extends over 12 amino acids. V shed 11 bases, J shed 10 bases, and the junction held 7 bases outside the gene matches.

The rearrangement uses TRBV18 and TRBJ2-7, with 13 positions matching TRBD2. Germline CDR1 reads KGHSH; CDR2 reads LQKENI. V was pared by 2 bases and J by 7 bases, with 2 bases of the junction left unmatched. There are 14 residues in the CDR3. The CDR3 bases are TGTGCCAGCTCACCAGGACTAGCGGGAGAAGAGCAGTACTTC. It encodes CASSPGLAGEEQYF. The full variable domain, rest sourced from reference TRBV18 and TRBJ2-7, is NAGVMQNPRHLVRRRGQEARLRCSPMKGHSHVYWYRQLPEEGLKFMVYLQKENIIDESGMPKERFSAEFPKEGPSILRIQQVVRGDSAAYFCASSPGLAGEEQYFGPGTRLTVT.

This chain joins TRBV7-8 and TRBJ2-5, with 11 positions matching TRBD2. This CDR3 contains 14 residues. CDR1 SGHVS and CDR2 FQNEAQ come from the germline V gene. With 5 bases clipped from V and 5 bases from J, the junction kept 4 bases outside the gene matches. The CDR3 reads CASSRGLAGETQYF. The CDR3 nucleotides are TGTGCCAGCAGCCGAGGACTAGCGGGCGAGACCCAGTACTTC.

The V and J genes are TRBV7-2 and TRBJ1-2; D not certain. With 2 bases removed from V and 4 bases from J, the gap between germline ends came to 8 bases. The CDR3 contains 13 residues. Per germline, CDR1 SGHTA and CDR2 FQGNSA. As DNA, the CDR3 is TGTGCCAGCAGCTTAAACGGCCCCTATGGCTACACCTTC. Protein sequence: CASSLNGPYGYTF.

This clone appeared once. The gene calls are TRBV20-1 and TRBJ2-1; D not resolved. V gave up 2 bases and J gave up 6 bases, with 2 bases separating them. CDR1 and CDR2 from the germline V gene are DFQATT and SNEGSKA (reference sequence). The length of the CDR3 is 10 residues. This CDR3 reads CSARSNEQFF. DNA of the CDR3: TGCAGTGCTAGAAGCAATGAGCAGTTCTTC.

This chain uses TRBV2 with TRBJ1-1; 12 nucleotides align to TRBD1. J lost 5 bases, V lost 4 bases, and 5 bases had no gene match. CDR1 is SNHLY, CDR2 FYNNEI, per germline. The CDR3 totals 15 residues. DNA of the CDR3: TGTGCCAGCAGTGGGGGACAGGGGGCGATGACTGAAGCTTTCTTT. It translates to CASSGGQGAMTEAFF.

This chain uses TRBV11-3 with TRBJ2-7; D assignment may be TRBD1 or TRBD2 (5 bases each). Germline V gene data show CDR1 as SGHNT and CDR2 as YENEEA. V gave up 5 bases and J gave up 12 bases, with 20 bases separating them. This CDR3 contains 13 residues. The chain's CDR3 is CASSRDQGESSYF. CDR3 sequence (DNA): TGTGCCAGCAGCCGGGACCAGGGAGAAAGTTCGTACTTC.

This rearrangement joins TRBV11-2 to TRBJ2-7, with D tentatively TRBD1 (5 bases). The CDR3 covers 13 residues. Germline V lookup: CDR1 SGHAT, CDR2 FQNNGV. With 4 bases removed from V and 3 bases from J, the gap between germline ends came to 10 bases. CDR3 DNA: TGTGCCAGCAGCTGTAGGGGTTGCTACGAGCAGTACTTC. This translates into CASSCRGCYEQYF.

The chain links TRBV18 to TRBJ1-2; D remains unclear. The CDR3 loop spans 14 amino acids. Germline CDR1 KGHSH, CDR2 LQKENI. The V end was cut by 4 bases, the J end by 8 bases, with 17 bases between. DNA for the CDR3: TGTGCCAGCTCACTCTCTGGACTCTTCCGGGGCTACACCTTC. This sequence encodes CASSLSGLFRGYTF.

This chain uses TRBV27 with TRBJ1-6; possible D gene TRBD1, 6 bases. V was cut by 1 base and J by 5 bases, with 18 bases left in between. This CDR3 is 18 amino acids long. The germline gives CDR1 MNHEY, CDR2 SMNVEV (reference sequence). CDR3 bases: TGTGCCAGCAGTTTATTAGGTGGTTCGGGACAAAATAATTCACCCCTCCACTTT. It is translated as CASSLLGGSGQNNSPLHF.

The chain has TRBV5-1 and TRBJ1-4; weak D call: TRBD1 (5 bases). The CDR3 runs 14 residues. Germline lookup yields CDR1 SGHRS and CDR2 YFSETQ. Deletions cut 5 bases from V and 4 bases from J, with 12 bases between. In DNA, the CDR3 is TGCGCCAGCAGGGGGGTACTTTTTAATGAAAAACTGTTTTTT. It encodes CASRGVLFNEKLFF.

The chain links TRBV2 to TRBJ1-1; no clear D gene. This CDR3 is built from 11 residues. Germline V gene data show CDR1 as SNHLY and CDR2 as FYNNEI. V shed 7 bases and J shed 7 bases, with 10 bases lying between them. DNA of the CDR3: TGTGCCAGCATCTTGGGCGGTGAAGCTTTCTTT. As protein: CASILGGEAFF.

The chain recombines TRBV11-1 with TRBJ1-3; D not certain. From germline, CDR1 is SGHAT and CDR2 FQDESV (reference sequence). The length of the CDR3 is 15 residues. Trimming took off 5 bases at V and 2 bases at J, with 13 bases between the two ends. In nucleotides, the CDR3 is TGTGCCAGCAGCCGTCAATGGGAGGCTGGAAACACCATATATTTT. This sequence encodes CASSRQWEAGNTIYF.